This T cell receptor (beta chain) was sequenced for a study of Ad26.COV2.S vaccination and SARS-CoV-2 variants. Trimming took 1 base from V and 0 from J; bases not matched to a gene: 10. Germline CDR1 LGHDT, CDR2 YNNKEL (reference sequence). The CDR3 extends over 19 amino acids. On this clone: The antigen remains unidentified.

Study-wide results and limits: CD8+ and CD4+ T cells specific for spike reportedly responded with substantial breadth after vaccination.

Indicated treatment: some 20 received Ad26.COV2.S at low or high dose, single or two shots; about 5 received placebo; per-sample allocation not given. The investigators took samples on day 63 after the first vaccine or placebo injection. TCRdb keeps only in-frame clones here, not all; method: immunoSEQ multiplex PCR. In the table there are 400,000 or so clones, 88% of which are singletons. Sequencing was performed on peripheral blood, taken in a trial of Ad26.COV2.S vaccine versus placebo. The gene calls are TRBV3-1 (or the pseudogene TRBV3-2) and TRBJ2-1; TRBD2 matches at 9 bases. This receptor was obtained from a person between 18 and 60 years old who received the Ad26.COV2.S COVID-19 vaccine or a placebo. CDR3 protein: CASSQVPPVAGVSYNEQFF. CDR3 bases: TGTGCCAGCAGCCAAGTTCCCCCGGTAGCGGGGGTCTCCTACAATGAGCAGTTCTTC.